Listed here is a single T cell receptor beta chain. Its antigen remains unidentified. The same CDR3 is also encoded by other DNA sequences in this sample. Primers included in the PCR were 60 Vbeta and 13 Jbeta primers. Profiled with immunoSEQ multiplex PCR; TCRdb holds only in-frame clones, not every one. In the table there are 150,000 to 200,000 clones, approximately 80% of which are singletons. Trimming cost V 2 bases and J 4 bases; bases outside gene matches: 2. This CDR3 region has 13 residues. The germline V gene encodes CDR1 GTSNPN and CDR2 SVGIG (reference sequence). This entry belongs to a study of cytomegalovirus exposure and HLA in healthy donors. Overall study results and limits: Solely CMV serostatus was available to characterize immune exposure.

The chain links TRBV30 to TRBJ2-7; 10 nucleotides match TRBD1. This receptor was obtained from a woman between 40 and 55 years old in good health and CMV-seronegative. The source material was PBMCs. Written as DNA, the CDR3 is TGTGCCTGGAGTTCGGGACAGGGGTACGAGCAGTACTTC. It yields the protein CAWSSGQGYEQYF.